A single T cell receptor (beta chain) is shown here with its context. Its antigen is unidentified. The templates were synthetic TCR analogs, and they were spiked into each PCR. Clones were sequenced by immunoSEQ multiplex PCR, and TCRdb holds only the in-frame ones, with some missing. The sample includes around 92,000 clones, 89% of them seen just once. The V and J ends lost 0 bases and 3 bases respectively, with 9 bases between them. CDR1 SGDLS and CDR2 YYNGEE come from the germline V gene. The CDR3 sequence is 14 residues long. These data come from a study of PD-L1 blockade in urothelial cancer. In the study overall: Patients with male sex and bladder-origin urothelial cancer accounted for about nine tenths of the roughly 29 enrolled. Patients' prior chemotherapy regimens numbered 0 to 3. Study-wide findings and caveats: More expansion of tumor-associated blood clones, seen at 3 weeks, marked durable-benefit patients.

Indicated time point: pretreatment peripheral blood. Sequencing used PBMCs, obtained around atezolizumab (anti-PD-L1) treatment. This chain joins TRBV9 and TRBJ1-1; no clear D. This sequence was found in a woman of 80 years or more with urothelial cancer. The DNA for the CDR3 is TGTGCCAGCAGCGTAGCTTGGAGAGACACTGAAGCTTTCTTT. It yields the protein CASSVAWRDTEAFF.